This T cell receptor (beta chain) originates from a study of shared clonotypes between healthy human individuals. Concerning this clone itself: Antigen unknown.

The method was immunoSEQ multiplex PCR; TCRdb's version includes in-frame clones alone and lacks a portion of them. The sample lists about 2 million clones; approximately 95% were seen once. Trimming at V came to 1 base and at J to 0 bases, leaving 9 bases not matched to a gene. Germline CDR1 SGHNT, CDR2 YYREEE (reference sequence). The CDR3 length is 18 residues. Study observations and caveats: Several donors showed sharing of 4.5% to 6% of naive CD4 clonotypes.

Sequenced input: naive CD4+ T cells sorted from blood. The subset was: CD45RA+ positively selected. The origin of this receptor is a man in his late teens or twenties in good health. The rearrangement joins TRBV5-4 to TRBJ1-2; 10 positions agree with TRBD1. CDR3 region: CASSLYRDRGRTNYGYTF. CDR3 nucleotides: TGTGCCAGCAGCTTGTACAGGGACAGGGGAAGGACTAACTATGGCTACACCTTC. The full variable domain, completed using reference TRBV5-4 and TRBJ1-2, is ETGVTQSPTHLIKTRGQQVTLRCSSQSGHNTVSWYQQALGQGPQFIFQYYREEENGRGNFPPRFSGLQFPNYSSELNVNALELDDSALYLCASSLYRDRGRTNYGYTFGSGTRLTVV.